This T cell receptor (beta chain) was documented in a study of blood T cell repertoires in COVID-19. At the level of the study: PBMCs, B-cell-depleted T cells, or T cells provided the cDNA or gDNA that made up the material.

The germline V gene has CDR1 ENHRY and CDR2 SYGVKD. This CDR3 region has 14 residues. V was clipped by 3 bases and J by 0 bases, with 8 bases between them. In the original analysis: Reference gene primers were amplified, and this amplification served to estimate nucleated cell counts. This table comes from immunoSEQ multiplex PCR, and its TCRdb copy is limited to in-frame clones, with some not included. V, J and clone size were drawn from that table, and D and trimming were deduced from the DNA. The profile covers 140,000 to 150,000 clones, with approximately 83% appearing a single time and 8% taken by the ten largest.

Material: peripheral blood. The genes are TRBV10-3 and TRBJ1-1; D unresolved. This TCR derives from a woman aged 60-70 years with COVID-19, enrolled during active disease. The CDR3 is CAISETRMNTEAFF. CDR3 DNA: TGTGCCATCAGTGAAACACGAATGAACACTGAAGCTTTCTTT.